This TCR beta chain was observed in a study of T-cell memory formation after mild COVID-19. Overall study results and limits: Some clones that responded were present in memory (sampled pre-infection), which suggests cross-reactive memory joined.

Deletions cut 2 bases from V and 6 bases from J, with 9 bases between. Germline values: CDR1 KGHDR, CDR2 SFDVKD. CDR3 size: 13 residues. The authors produced TCR alpha and TCR beta cDNA libraries with sample barcodes and UMIs by 5'RACE using constant-segment primers. TCRdb re-called the 5' RACE reads with MiXCR, one entry per CDR3 protein. The sample contains 400,000 to 500,000 distinct CDR3 sequences, 20% to 25% of which appear only once. This clonotype was detected only a few times. Its antigen is still unknown. The receptor was derived from an adult woman who had mild COVID-19 (a few samples of this study predate the infection). Cell type and time point are not known. The chain has TRBV24-1 and TRBJ1-2; D not resolved. The sequencing sample was made of PBMCs or a T cell subset sorted from them (not recorded which). As DNA, the CDR3 is TGTGCCACCAGTGATTCCCCGTGGAATGGCTACACCTTC. It codes for CATSDSPWNGYTF.